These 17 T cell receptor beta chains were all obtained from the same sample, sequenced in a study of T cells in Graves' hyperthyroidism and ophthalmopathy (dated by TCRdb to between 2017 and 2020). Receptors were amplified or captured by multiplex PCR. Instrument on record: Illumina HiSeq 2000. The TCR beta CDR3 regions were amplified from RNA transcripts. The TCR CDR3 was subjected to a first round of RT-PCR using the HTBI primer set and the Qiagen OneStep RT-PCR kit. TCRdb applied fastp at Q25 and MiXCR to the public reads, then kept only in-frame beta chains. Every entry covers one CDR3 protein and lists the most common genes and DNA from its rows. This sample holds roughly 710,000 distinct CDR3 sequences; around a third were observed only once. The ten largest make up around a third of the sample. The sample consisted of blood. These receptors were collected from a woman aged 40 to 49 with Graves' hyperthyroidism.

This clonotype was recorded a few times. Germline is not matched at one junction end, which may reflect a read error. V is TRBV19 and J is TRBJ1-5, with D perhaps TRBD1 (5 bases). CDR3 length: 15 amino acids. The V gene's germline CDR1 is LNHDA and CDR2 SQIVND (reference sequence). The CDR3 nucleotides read TGTGCCAGTGGTATACTCCAGGGACGCAATCAGCCCCAGCATTTT. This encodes CASGILQGRNQPQHF. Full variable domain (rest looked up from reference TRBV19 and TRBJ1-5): DGGITQSPKYLFRKEGQNVTLSCEQNLNHDAMYWYRQDPGQGLRLIYYSQIVNDFQKGDIAEGYSVSREKKESFPLTVTSAQKNPTAFYLCASGILQGRNQPQHFGDGTRLSIL.

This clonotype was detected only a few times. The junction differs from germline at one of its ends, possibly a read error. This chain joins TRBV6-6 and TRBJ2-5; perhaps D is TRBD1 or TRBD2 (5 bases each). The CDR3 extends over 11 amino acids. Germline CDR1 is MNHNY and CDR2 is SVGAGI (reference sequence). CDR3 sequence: CASSYEGSPRF. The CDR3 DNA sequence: TGTGCCAGCAGTTACGAGGGGTCCCCCCGCTTC.

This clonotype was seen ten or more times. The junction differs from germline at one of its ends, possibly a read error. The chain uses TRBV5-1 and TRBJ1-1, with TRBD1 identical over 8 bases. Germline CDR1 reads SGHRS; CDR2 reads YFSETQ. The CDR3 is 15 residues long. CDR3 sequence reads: CASSLRQGTNTEAFF. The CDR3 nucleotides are TGTGCCAGCAGCCTTCGACAGGGGACGAACACTGAAGCTTTCTTT.

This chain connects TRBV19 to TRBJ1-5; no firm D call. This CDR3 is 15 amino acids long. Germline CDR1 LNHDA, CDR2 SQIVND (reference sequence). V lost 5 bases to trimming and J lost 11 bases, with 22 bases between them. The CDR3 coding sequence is TGTGCCAGTAGTTCGCTAGCGGGGAAGGCAGAGACCCAGCATTTT. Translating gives CASSSLAGKAETQHF.

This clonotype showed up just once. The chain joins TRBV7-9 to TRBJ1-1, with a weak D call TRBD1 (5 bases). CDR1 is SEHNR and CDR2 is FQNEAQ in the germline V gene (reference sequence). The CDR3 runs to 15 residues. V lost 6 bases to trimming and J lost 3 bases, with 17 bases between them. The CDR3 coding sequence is TGTGCCAGCAGAGCGGGGCAGGGTAGGGACACTGAAGCTTTCTTT. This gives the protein CASRAGQGRDTEAFF.

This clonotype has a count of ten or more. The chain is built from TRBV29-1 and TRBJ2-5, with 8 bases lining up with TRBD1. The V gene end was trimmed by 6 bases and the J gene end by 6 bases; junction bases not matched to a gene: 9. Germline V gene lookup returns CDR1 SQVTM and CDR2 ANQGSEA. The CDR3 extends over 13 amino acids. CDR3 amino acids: CSVDRGPMQTQYF. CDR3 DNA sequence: TGCAGCGTAGACAGGGGCCCGATGCAGACCCAGTACTTC.

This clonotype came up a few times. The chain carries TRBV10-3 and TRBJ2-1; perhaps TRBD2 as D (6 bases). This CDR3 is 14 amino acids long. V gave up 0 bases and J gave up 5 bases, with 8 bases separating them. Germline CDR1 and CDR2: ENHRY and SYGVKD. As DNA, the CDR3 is TGTGCCATCAGTGAGTCGCGGGACCACAATGAGCAGTTCTTC. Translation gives CAISESRDHNEQFF.

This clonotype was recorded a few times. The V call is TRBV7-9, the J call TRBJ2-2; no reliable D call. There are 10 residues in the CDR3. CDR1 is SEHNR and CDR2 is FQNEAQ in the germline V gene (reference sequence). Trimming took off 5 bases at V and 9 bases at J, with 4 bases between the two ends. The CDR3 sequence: CASSHRELFF. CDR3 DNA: TGTGCCAGCAGCCACCGGGAGCTGTTTTTT.

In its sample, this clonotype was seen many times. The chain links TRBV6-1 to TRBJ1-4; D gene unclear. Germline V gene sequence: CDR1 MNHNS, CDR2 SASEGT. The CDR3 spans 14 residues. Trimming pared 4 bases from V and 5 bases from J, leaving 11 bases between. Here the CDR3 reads CASSVAAFNEKLFF. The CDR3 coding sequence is TGTGCCAGCAGTGTTGCGGCCTTCAATGAAAAACTGTTTTTT.

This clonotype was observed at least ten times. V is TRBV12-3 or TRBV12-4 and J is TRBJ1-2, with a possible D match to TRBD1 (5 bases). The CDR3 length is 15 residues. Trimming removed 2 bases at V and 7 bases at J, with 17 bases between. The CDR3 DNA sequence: TGTGCCAGCAGTTTATACCTCGCGTTTGGGGCTGGCTACACCTTC. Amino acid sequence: CASSLYLAFGAGYTF.

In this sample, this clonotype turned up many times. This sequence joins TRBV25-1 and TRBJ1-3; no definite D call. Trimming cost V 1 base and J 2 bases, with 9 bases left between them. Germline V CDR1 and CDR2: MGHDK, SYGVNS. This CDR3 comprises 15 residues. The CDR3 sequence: CASSELRGTGNTIYF. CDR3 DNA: TGTGCCAGCAGTGAATTGCGGGGAACTGGAAACACCATATATTTT.

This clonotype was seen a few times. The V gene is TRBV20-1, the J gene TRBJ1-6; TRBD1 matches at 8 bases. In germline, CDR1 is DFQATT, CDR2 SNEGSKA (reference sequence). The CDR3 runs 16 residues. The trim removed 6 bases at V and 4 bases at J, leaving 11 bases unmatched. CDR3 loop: CSATPGGQVYNSPLHF. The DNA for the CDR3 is TGCAGTGCCACCCCGGGGGGACAGGTTTATAATTCACCCCTCCACTTT.

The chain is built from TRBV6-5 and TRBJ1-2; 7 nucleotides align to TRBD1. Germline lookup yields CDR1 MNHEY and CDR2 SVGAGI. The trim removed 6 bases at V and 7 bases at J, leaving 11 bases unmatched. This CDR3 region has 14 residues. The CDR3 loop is CASRPGQSFSGYTF. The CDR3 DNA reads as TGTGCCAGCAGACCGGGACAGAGTTTCTCTGGCTACACCTTC.

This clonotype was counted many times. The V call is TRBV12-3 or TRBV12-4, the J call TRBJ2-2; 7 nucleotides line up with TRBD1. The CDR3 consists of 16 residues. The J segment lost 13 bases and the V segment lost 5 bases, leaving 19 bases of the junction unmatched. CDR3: CASSPDRQGVTMRLFF. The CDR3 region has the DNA TGTGCCAGCAGTCCAGATCGACAGGGCGTCACGATGAGGCTGTTTTTT.

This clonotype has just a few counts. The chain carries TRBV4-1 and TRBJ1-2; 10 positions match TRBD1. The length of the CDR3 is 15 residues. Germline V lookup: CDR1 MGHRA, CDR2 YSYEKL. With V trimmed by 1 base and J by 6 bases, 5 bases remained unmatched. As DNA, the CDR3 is TGCGCCAGCAGCCAAGCTCGGGACAGGGGCCATGGCTACACCTTC. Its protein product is CASSQARDRGHGYTF.

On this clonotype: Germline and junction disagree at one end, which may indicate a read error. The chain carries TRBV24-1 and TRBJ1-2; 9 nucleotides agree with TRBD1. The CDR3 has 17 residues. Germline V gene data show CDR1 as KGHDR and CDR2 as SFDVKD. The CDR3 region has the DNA TGTGCCACCAGTGAGACAGGGTGGACAGGGGCTAATTATGGCTACACCTTC. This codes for CATSETGWTGANYGYTF.

The CDR3 sequence: CASSDGAGAATGELFF. The CDR3 region has the DNA TGCGCCAGCAGTGATGGGGCTGGGGCGGCTACCGGGGAGCTGTTTTTT. The chain uses TRBV10-1 and TRBJ2-2, with D maybe TRBD1 (5 bases). The V and J ends lost 3 bases and 5 bases respectively, with 16 bases between them. The germline gives CDR1 WNHNN, CDR2 SYGVQD (reference sequence). The CDR3 has 16 residues.